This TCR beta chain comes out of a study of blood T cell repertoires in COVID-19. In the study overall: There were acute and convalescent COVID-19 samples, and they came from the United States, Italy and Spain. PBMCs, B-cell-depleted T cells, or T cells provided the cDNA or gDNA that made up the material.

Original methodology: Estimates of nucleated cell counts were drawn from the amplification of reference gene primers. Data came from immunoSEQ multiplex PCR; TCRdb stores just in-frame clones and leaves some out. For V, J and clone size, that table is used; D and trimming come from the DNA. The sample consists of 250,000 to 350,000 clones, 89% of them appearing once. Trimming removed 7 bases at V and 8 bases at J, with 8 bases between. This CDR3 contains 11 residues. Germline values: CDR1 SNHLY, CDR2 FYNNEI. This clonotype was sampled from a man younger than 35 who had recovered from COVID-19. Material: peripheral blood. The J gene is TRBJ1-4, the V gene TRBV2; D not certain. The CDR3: CASKEEEKLFF. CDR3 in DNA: TGTGCCAGCAAGGAGGAGGAAAAACTGTTTTTT.